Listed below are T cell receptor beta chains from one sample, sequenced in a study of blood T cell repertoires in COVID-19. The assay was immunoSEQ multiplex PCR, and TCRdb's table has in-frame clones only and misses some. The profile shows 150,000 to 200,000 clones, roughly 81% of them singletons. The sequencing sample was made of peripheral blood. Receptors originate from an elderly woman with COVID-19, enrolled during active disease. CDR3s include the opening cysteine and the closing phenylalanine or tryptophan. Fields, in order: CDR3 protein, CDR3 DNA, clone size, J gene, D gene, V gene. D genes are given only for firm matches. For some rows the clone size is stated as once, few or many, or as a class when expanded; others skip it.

CASSSRPLEDTQYF TGTGCCAGCAGCTCCCGCCCGCTGGAGGATACGCAGTATTTT - TRBJ2-3 - TRBV7-6
CASRRTGDTGELFF TGTGCCAGCAGAAGGACAGGGGACACCGGGGAGCTGTTTTTT few TRBJ2-2 TRBD1 TRBV6-5
CASSSDSGRPGYNEQFF TGTGCCAGCAGTTCGGACAGCGGGAGACCTGGCTACAATGAGCAGTTCTTC - TRBJ2-1 TRBD2 TRBV28
CASGRRLSEAFF TGTGCCAGCGGCAGGCGTCTCTCTGAAGCTTTCTTT - TRBJ1-1 - TRBV2
CASSIGGGYGYTF TGTGCCAGTAGTATAGGAGGGGGTTATGGCTACACCTTC - TRBJ1-2 - TRBV19
CARSGTGGLISNQPQHF TGCGCCAGGTCAGGGACAGGGGGATTAATTAGCAATCAGCCCCAGCATTTT - TRBJ1-5 TRBD1 TRBV10-2
CASIQISYEQYF TGTGCCAGCATCCAGATCTCCTACGAGCAGTACTTC once TRBJ2-7 - TRBV2
CASSPPGSSGNTIYF TGTGCCAGCTCACCACCGGGCAGCTCTGGAAACACCATATATTTT - TRBJ1-3 - TRBV18
CASTRIPQGTSTDTQYF TGCGCCAGCACCCGGATTCCACAGGGAACTAGCACAGATACGCAGTATTTT - TRBJ2-3 - TRBV5-1
CASSRSSSGGYTF TGTGCCAGCAGCCGGTCCTCCTCGGGTGGCTACACCTTC - TRBJ1-2 - TRBV5-6
CASNSIAGSSTDTQYF TGTGCCAGCAACTCTATAGCGGGGTCTAGCACAGATACGCAGTATTTT once TRBJ2-3 TRBD2 TRBV4-2
CASSLEVSGSADTQYF TGCGCCAGCAGCTTGGAGGTCAGCGGGAGCGCAGATACGCAGTATTTT - TRBJ2-3 TRBD2 TRBV5-1
CASSGRFFTDTQYF TGTGCCAGCAGTGGGAGATTCTTCACAGATACGCAGTATTTT few TRBJ2-3 - TRBV6-2/TRBV6-3
CASRFTGVGTGELFF TGTGCCAGCAGGTTTACAGGGGTAGGCACCGGGGAGCTGTTTTTT - TRBJ2-2 TRBD1 TRBV27
CASSQRTGVRNQPQHF TGCGCCAGCAGCCAAAGGACAGGGGTGCGCAATCAGCCCCAGCATTTT once TRBJ1-5 TRBD1 TRBV4-1
CASSLGASGWTTTDTQYF TGTGCCAGCAGCTTAGGGGCTAGCGGGTGGACCACCACAGATACGCAGTATTTT - TRBJ2-3 TRBD2 TRBV7-3